The rows below give T cell receptor beta chains drawn from one sample of a study of patients and donors after allogeneic stem cell transplantation. TCRdb re-derived calls from the RT-PCR reads in MiXCR, one entry per CDR3 protein. The data hold 900,000 to 1,000,000 distinct CDR3 sequences, with roughly 17% observed a single time. The sample was blood, either unsorted or a sorted T cell fraction (not recorded which). The receptors originated from a human donor who was either an allogeneic HSCT recipient or a stem cell or donor lymphocyte infusion donor (not recorded which). It is not recorded whose cells these are; they may come from a transplant donor. CDR3s include the opening cysteine and the closing phenylalanine or tryptophan. The D gene is left open where the match is weak. Size is stated for part of the rows, as once, few or many counts, or as a class when the clone is expanded.

j_call: TRBJ2-5
v_call: TRBV30
d_call: TRBD2
clone_size: -
cdr3_nt: TGTGCCTGGGGCGGGGGGCCGACCCAGTACTTC
cdr3_aa: CAWGGGPTQYF

j_call: TRBJ2-7
v_call: TRBV12-3/TRBV12-4
d_call: TRBD2
clone_size: many
cdr3_nt: TGTGCCAGCAGTCGGACTAGCGGGAGAGGCGAGCAGTACTTC
cdr3_aa: CASSRTSGRGEQYF

j_call: TRBJ2-3
v_call: TRBV5-1
d_call: TRBD2
clone_size: few
cdr3_nt: TGCGCCAGTTCCAGCGGGAGTATCCCAGATACGCAGTATTTT
cdr3_aa: CASSSGSIPDTQYF

j_call: TRBJ2-4
v_call: TRBV20-1
d_call: TRBD2
clone_size: -
cdr3_nt: TGCAGTGCTAGAGGACGGGACTACTCCCGGGGGGACATTCAGTACTTC
cdr3_aa: CSARGRDYSRGDIQYF

j_call: TRBJ1-2
v_call: TRBV4-3
d_call: -
clone_size: -
cdr3_nt: TGCGCCAGCAGCCAAGATATGGGAGGAAACTATGGCTACACCTTC
cdr3_aa: CASSQDMGGNYGYTF

j_call: TRBJ2-7
v_call: TRBV5-4
d_call: -
clone_size: -
cdr3_nt: TGTGCCAGCAGCTTGGGTTTGGGGCAGGTCTACGAGCAGTACTTC
cdr3_aa: CASSLGLGQVYEQYF

j_call: TRBJ1-4
v_call: TRBV12-3/TRBV12-4
d_call: -
clone_size: -
cdr3_nt: TGTGCCAGCAGCAACGGACGGGACCTTTTGGAAAAACTGTTTTTT
cdr3_aa: CASSNGRDLLEKLFF

j_call: TRBJ2-7
v_call: TRBV2
d_call: TRBD2
clone_size: few
cdr3_nt: TGTGCCAGCAACGACCGGACTAGGGGCGAGCAGTACTTC
cdr3_aa: CASNDRTRGEQYF

j_call: TRBJ1-2
v_call: TRBV29-1
d_call: -
clone_size: few
cdr3_nt: TGCAGCGTTTCGACCCCTAACTATGGCTACACCTTC
cdr3_aa: CSVSTPNYGYTF

j_call: TRBJ2-1
v_call: TRBV11-3
d_call: -
clone_size: -
cdr3_nt: TGTGCCAGCAGCTTACCATTCTCCCTTCCCGGGCAGTTCTTC
cdr3_aa: CASSLPFSLPGQFF

j_call: TRBJ1-6
v_call: TRBV20-1
d_call: -
clone_size: -
cdr3_nt: TGCAGTGCTAGAGATATTGGACTGAACAATTCACCCCTCCACTTT
cdr3_aa: CSARDIGLNNSPLHF

j_call: TRBJ2-7
v_call: TRBV10-3
d_call: TRBD2
clone_size: few
cdr3_nt: TGTGCCATCAGTGGAGGACAGAGGGGGAGGACTAGCGGGGGTTACGAGCAGTACTTC
cdr3_aa: CAISGGQRGRTSGGYEQYF

j_call: TRBJ2-7
v_call: TRBV18
d_call: -
clone_size: -
cdr3_nt: TGTGCCAGCTCACAAGGTCGACAGACCTACGACGGGCAGTACTTC
cdr3_aa: CASSQGRQTYDGQYF

j_call: TRBJ2-1
v_call: TRBV20-1
d_call: -
clone_size: few
cdr3_nt: TGCAGTGCAATTAGGGACACCTACAATGAGCAGTTCTTC
cdr3_aa: CSAIRDTYNEQFF

j_call: TRBJ2-1
v_call: TRBV2
d_call: TRBD2
clone_size: -
cdr3_nt: TGTGCCAGCAGCCTAGCGGACTACAATGAGCAGTTCTTC
cdr3_aa: CASSLADYNEQFF

j_call: TRBJ2-6
v_call: TRBV24-1
d_call: -
clone_size: few
cdr3_nt: TGTGCCACCGGGGCGACAGTTCGCTCTGGGGCCAACGTCCTGACTTTC
cdr3_aa: CATGATVRSGANVLTF

j_call: TRBJ2-7
v_call: TRBV11-1
d_call: TRBD2
clone_size: few
cdr3_nt: TGTGCCAGCAGCTTAGTCGGACAGGGACTAGCGGGGAATAGCCCCTACGAGCAGTACTTC
cdr3_aa: CASSLVGQGLAGNSPYEQYF

j_call: TRBJ2-7
v_call: TRBV7-2
d_call: -
clone_size: few
cdr3_nt: TGTGCCAGCAGCTTACGAAGGGGATGGATCCACGAGCAGTACTTC
cdr3_aa: CASSLRRGWIHEQYF

j_call: TRBJ2-7
v_call: TRBV20-1
d_call: TRBD2
clone_size: -
cdr3_nt: TGCAGTGCTAGAGATTGGCGGGAGGCCGTGGACGAGCAGTACTTC
cdr3_aa: CSARDWREAVDEQYF

j_call: TRBJ1-1
v_call: TRBV5-1
d_call: TRBD1
clone_size: -
cdr3_nt: TGCGCCAGCTGGGACAGCCCGGGCACTGAAGCTTTCTTT
cdr3_aa: CASWDSPGTEAFF

j_call: TRBJ2-1
v_call: TRBV7-2
d_call: TRBD2
clone_size: -
cdr3_nt: TGTGCCAGCAGCTTGACTAGCGGGAGTCTCAATGAGCAGTTCTTC
cdr3_aa: CASSLTSGSLNEQFF

j_call: TRBJ1-1
v_call: TRBV12-3/TRBV12-4
d_call: -
clone_size: few
cdr3_nt: TGTGCCACAACGGGGCAGGGAGCTTTCTTT
cdr3_aa: CATTGQGAFF

j_call: TRBJ1-3
v_call: TRBV12-3/TRBV12-4
d_call: -
clone_size: many
cdr3_nt: TGTGCCAGCAGTTTTGACGGTCCTGGCTCTGGAAACACCATATATTTT
cdr3_aa: CASSFDGPGSGNTIYF

j_call: TRBJ2-2
v_call: TRBV7-2
d_call: -
clone_size: -
cdr3_nt: TGTGCCAGCAGCTTAGGGCAGGGGCGCCGGGGGGAGCTGTTTTTT
cdr3_aa: CASSLGQGRRGELFF

j_call: TRBJ2-1
v_call: TRBV12-3/TRBV12-4
d_call: -
clone_size: many
cdr3_nt: TGTGCCAGCAGTTTAACAAGGATCAATGAGCAGTTCTTC
cdr3_aa: CASSLTRINEQFF

j_call: TRBJ2-7
v_call: TRBV12-3/TRBV12-4
d_call: -
clone_size: few
cdr3_nt: TGTGCCAGCAGTCATTGGGCGTCGATCTACGAGCAGTACTTC
cdr3_aa: CASSHWASIYEQYF

j_call: TRBJ2-2
v_call: TRBV4-3
d_call: -
clone_size: few
cdr3_nt: TGCGCCAGCAGCCAAGAGGTCCGATACACCGGGGAGCTGTTTTTT
cdr3_aa: CASSQEVRYTGELFF

j_call: TRBJ1-5
v_call: TRBV5-1
d_call: -
clone_size: -
cdr3_nt: TGCGCCAGCAGCTTGGACAGTTTTAGCAATCAGCCCCAGCATTTT
cdr3_aa: CASSLDSFSNQPQHF

j_call: TRBJ2-2
v_call: TRBV7-2
d_call: TRBD2
clone_size: -
cdr3_nt: TGTGCCAGCAGCTTAGAAGGACTAGCCAACACCGGGGAGCTGTTTTTT
cdr3_aa: CASSLEGLANTGELFF

j_call: TRBJ1-2
v_call: TRBV6-5
d_call: -
clone_size: many
cdr3_nt: TGTGCCAGCTCGTACGGGGGCGGCTACACCTTC
cdr3_aa: CASSYGGGYTF

j_call: TRBJ2-7
v_call: TRBV25-1
d_call: -
clone_size: few
cdr3_nt: TGTGCCAGCAGTGACCCCGCGACTAGTTACGAGCAGTACTTC
cdr3_aa: CASSDPATSYEQYF

j_call: TRBJ2-5
v_call: TRBV14
d_call: TRBD2
clone_size: -
cdr3_nt: TGTGCCAGCAGCCCCCGCCCCACGGGGGGGACCCAGTACTTC
cdr3_aa: CASSPRPTGGTQYF

j_call: TRBJ2-1
v_call: TRBV21-1
d_call: -
clone_size: -
cdr3_nt: TGTGCCAGCAAAAGGCAGTTCTTC
cdr3_aa: CASKRQFF

j_call: TRBJ1-3
v_call: TRBV27
d_call: TRBD1
clone_size: -
cdr3_nt: TGTGCCAGCGGGACAGGTGCTTTTGGAAACACCATATATTTT
cdr3_aa: CASGTGAFGNTIYF

j_call: TRBJ1-1
v_call: TRBV11-1
d_call: -
clone_size: -
cdr3_nt: TGTGCCAGCAGCTCTTTGGTAGGTTGGGAGAATAAGATGAACACTGAAGCTTTCTTT
cdr3_aa: CASSSLVGWENKMNTEAFF

j_call: TRBJ1-2
v_call: TRBV2
d_call: TRBD1
clone_size: -
cdr3_nt: TGTGCCAGCAGTGACAGGGGGACCTATGGCTACACCTTC
cdr3_aa: CASSDRGTYGYTF

j_call: TRBJ1-2
v_call: TRBV7-2
d_call: -
clone_size: -
cdr3_nt: TGTGCCAGCAGCTTAAACAGGGAATTCTATGGCTACACCTTC
cdr3_aa: CASSLNREFYGYTF

j_call: TRBJ1-2
v_call: TRBV4-2
d_call: TRBD1
clone_size: few
cdr3_nt: TGTGCCAGCAGCCAAGATCGACAGGGTACTAGGCACTATGGCTACACCTTC
cdr3_aa: CASSQDRQGTRHYGYTF

j_call: TRBJ1-1
v_call: TRBV12-3/TRBV12-4
d_call: TRBD1
clone_size: medium-sized
cdr3_nt: TGTGCCAGCAGTTTGGTACAGGGGATTGGTGAAGCTTTCTTT
cdr3_aa: CASSLVQGIGEAFF

j_call: TRBJ1-5
v_call: TRBV24-1
d_call: -
clone_size: -
cdr3_nt: TGTGCCACCAGTGATATAGGCTATAGCAATCAGCCCCAGCATTTT
cdr3_aa: CATSDIGYSNQPQHF

j_call: TRBJ2-1
v_call: TRBV3-1
d_call: TRBD2
clone_size: few
cdr3_nt: TGTGCCAGCAGCCATATAGGACTAGCGGTTTCCTACAATGAGCAGTTCTTC
cdr3_aa: CASSHIGLAVSYNEQFF

j_call: TRBJ2-7
v_call: TRBV15
d_call: -
clone_size: few
cdr3_nt: TGTGCCACCAGCAGAGACCCCCAGGGATGGCTCGAGCAGTACTTC
cdr3_aa: CATSRDPQGWLEQYF

j_call: TRBJ1-5
v_call: TRBV25-1
d_call: TRBD1
clone_size: many
cdr3_nt: TGTGCCAGCAGTGATGGACAGGGGGCACAACCCCAGCATTTT
cdr3_aa: CASSDGQGAQPQHF

j_call: TRBJ2-2
v_call: TRBV4-1
d_call: -
clone_size: few
cdr3_nt: TGCGCCAGCAGCCAGGCCCAGGGTCCTGGGGAGCTGTTTTTT
cdr3_aa: CASSQAQGPGELFF

j_call: TRBJ2-2
v_call: TRBV12-3/TRBV12-4
d_call: -
clone_size: -
cdr3_nt: TGTGCCAGCAGTTTCGCGGGACCCTTAATGAACACCGGGGAGCTGTTTTTT
cdr3_aa: CASSFAGPLMNTGELFF

j_call: TRBJ2-1
v_call: TRBV14
d_call: TRBD2
clone_size: few
cdr3_nt: TGTGCCAGCAGCCAAGCGGCTAGCGGGAGTCGTGGCAATGAGCAGTTCTTC
cdr3_aa: CASSQAASGSRGNEQFF

j_call: TRBJ1-1
v_call: TRBV27
d_call: -
clone_size: many
cdr3_nt: TGTGCCAGCAGCTTAGCCCCCGGGATTGAAGCTTTCTTT
cdr3_aa: CASSLAPGIEAFF

j_call: TRBJ2-2
v_call: TRBV5-1
d_call: TRBD1
clone_size: few
cdr3_nt: TGCGCCAGCAGCTTACGATCGACAGGGGGAAACACCGGGGAGCTGTTTTTT
cdr3_aa: CASSLRSTGGNTGELFF

j_call: TRBJ2-3
v_call: TRBV2
d_call: -
clone_size: -
cdr3_nt: TGTGCCAGCAGGGGGGAAGATACGCAGTATTTT
cdr3_aa: CASRGEDTQYF

j_call: TRBJ2-1
v_call: TRBV7-9
d_call: TRBD2
clone_size: -
cdr3_nt: TGTGCCAGCAGCTTCCGGACTAGCGGGACAAATGAGCAGTTCTTC
cdr3_aa: CASSFRTSGTNEQFF

j_call: TRBJ2-2
v_call: TRBV9
d_call: -
clone_size: few
cdr3_nt: TGTGCCAGCAGCCTGGGAGGGGGGCCAACAACCGGGGAGCTGTTTTTT
cdr3_aa: CASSLGGGPTTGELFF

j_call: TRBJ2-7
v_call: TRBV2
d_call: -
clone_size: -
cdr3_nt: TGTGCCAGCAGTGGAGCAGGGAAGAGCTCCTACGAGCAGTACTTC
cdr3_aa: CASSGAGKSSYEQYF

j_call: TRBJ1-4
v_call: TRBV30
d_call: -
clone_size: -
cdr3_nt: TGTGCCTGGACCTTCACGGGGCAGGGACTCGAAAAACTGTTTTTT
cdr3_aa: CAWTFTGQGLEKLFF

j_call: TRBJ2-1
v_call: TRBV7-9
d_call: -
clone_size: few
cdr3_nt: TGTGCCAGCAGCTTAGTAAGCGGCCCCTTACGGGAGCAGTTCTTC
cdr3_aa: CASSLVSGPLREQFF